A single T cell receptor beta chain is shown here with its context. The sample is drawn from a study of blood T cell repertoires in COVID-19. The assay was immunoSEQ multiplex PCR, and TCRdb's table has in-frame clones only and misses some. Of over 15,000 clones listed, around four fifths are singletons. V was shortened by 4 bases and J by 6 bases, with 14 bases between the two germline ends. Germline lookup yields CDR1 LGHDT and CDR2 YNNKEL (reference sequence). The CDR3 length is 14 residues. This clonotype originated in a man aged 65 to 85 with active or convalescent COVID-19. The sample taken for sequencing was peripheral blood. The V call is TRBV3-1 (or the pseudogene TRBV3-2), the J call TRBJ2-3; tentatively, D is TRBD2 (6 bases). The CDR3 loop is CASSPGTARDTQYF. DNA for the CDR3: TGTGCCAGCAGCCCAGGGACTGCCCGGGATACGCAGTATTTT.